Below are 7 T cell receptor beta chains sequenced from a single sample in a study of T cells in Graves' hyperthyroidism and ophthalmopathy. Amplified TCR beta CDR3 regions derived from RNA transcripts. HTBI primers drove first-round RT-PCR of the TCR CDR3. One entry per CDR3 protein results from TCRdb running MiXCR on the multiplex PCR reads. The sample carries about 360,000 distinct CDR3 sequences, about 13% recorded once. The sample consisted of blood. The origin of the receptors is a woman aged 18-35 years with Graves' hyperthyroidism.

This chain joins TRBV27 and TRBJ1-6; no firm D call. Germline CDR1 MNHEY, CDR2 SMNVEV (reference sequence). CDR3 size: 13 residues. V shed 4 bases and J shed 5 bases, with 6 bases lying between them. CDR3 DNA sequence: TGTGCCAGCAGTTCGGAAAATAATTCACCCCTCCACTTT. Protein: CASSSENNSPLHF.

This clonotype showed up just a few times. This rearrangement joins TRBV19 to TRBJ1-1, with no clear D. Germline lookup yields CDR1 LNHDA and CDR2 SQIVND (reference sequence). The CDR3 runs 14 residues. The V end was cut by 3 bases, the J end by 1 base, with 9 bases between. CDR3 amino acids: CASSIPPGNTEAFF. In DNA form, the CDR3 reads TGTGCCAGTAGTATCCCCCCAGGGAACACTGAAGCTTTCTTT.

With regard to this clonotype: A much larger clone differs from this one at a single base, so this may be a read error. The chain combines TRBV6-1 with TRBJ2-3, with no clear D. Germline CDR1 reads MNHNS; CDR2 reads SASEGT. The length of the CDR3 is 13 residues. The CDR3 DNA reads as TGTGTCACCTGGGGTGGCGGCACAGATACGCAGTATTTT. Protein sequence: CVTWGGGTDTQYF.

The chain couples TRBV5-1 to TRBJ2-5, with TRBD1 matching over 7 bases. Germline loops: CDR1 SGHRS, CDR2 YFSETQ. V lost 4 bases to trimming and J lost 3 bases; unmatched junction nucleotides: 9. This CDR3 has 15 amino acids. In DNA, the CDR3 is TGCGCCAGCAGCCCTTTTCCGGGACAGAAAGAGACCCAGTACTTC. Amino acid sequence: CASSPFPGQKETQYF. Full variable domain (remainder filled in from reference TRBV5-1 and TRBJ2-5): KAGVTQTPRYLIKTRGQQVTLSCSPISGHRSVSWYQQTPGQGLQFLFEYFSETQRNKGNFPGRFSGRQFSNSRSEMNVSTLELGDSALYLCASSPFPGQKETQYFGPGTRLLVL.

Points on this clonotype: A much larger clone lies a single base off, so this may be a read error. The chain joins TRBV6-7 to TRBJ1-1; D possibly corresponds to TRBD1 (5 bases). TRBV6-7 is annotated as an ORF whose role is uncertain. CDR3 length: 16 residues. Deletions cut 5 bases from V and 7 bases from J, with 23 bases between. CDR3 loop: CASSPRGTSFYGEAFF. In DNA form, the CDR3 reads TGTGCCAGCAGTCCTCGGGGGACCAGTTTCTACGGTGAAGCTTTCTTT.

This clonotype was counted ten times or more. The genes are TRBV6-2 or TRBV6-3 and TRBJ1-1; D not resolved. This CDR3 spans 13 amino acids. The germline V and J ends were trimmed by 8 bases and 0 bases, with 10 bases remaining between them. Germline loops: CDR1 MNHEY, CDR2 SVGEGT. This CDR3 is CASLGSMNTEAFF. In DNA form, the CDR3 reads TGTGCCAGCCTCGGATCAATGAACACTGAAGCTTTCTTT.

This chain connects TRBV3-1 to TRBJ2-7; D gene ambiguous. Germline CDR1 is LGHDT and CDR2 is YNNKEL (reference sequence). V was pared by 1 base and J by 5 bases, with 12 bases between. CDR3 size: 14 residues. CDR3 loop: CASSQVIDSHEQYF. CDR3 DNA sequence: TGTGCCAGCAGCCAAGTCATCGACTCACACGAGCAGTACTTC.